This T cell receptor (beta chain) was sequenced for a study of beta chain features in type 1 diabetes. Overall study results and limits: A closer apparent resemblance between naive, central memory and Treg TCRB repertoires was seen in patients than in healthy donors.

Purities over 95% were achieved in all sorted populations. Looked up from germline, CDR1 is SGHAT and CDR2 is FQNNGV. Trimming removed 5 bases from V and 8 bases from J; junction bases left unmatched: 6. The CDR3 runs 14 residues. What was sequenced were expressed TCRB transcripts, since all of the isolated RNA had been reverse transcribed. Sequenced by immunoSEQ multiplex PCR; TCRdb stores in-frame clones only, minus some. The table records nearly 250,000 clones, more than 65% of them present only once. In the case of this clone: What it recognizes is unknown.

This sequence was found in a man aged 25 to 40 in good health. The material sequenced was naive CD4+ T cells from blood. The chain couples TRBV11-2 to TRBJ1-6; 7 bases agree with TRBD1. The CDR3 is CASSQDRPHSPLHF. The DNA of the CDR3 is TGTGCCAGCAGCCAGGACAGGCCTCATTCACCCCTCCACTTT.